The clone carrying this TCR beta chain was observed at least ten times. Its specificity is not known. This entry is derived from a study of early T cells in non-severe SARS-CoV-2 infection. About the study: The sequenced material was bulk RNA from unsorted whole blood, and its chains were unpaired.

Unique molecular identifiers (one per individual cDNA molecule) were attached. TCRdb reprocessed the 5' RACE reads via MiXCR and lists one record per CDR3 protein. The table includes around 50,000 distinct CDR3 sequences, over 10% detected once. General observations from the study: Comparison of clonotypes with VDJdb favored anti-spike CD8 responses while missing private and CD4 specificities.

The CDR3 is 16 residues long. Between the trimmed V and J ends, which lost 5 bases and 2 bases, there was a span of 13 bases. Germline V gene lookup returns CDR1 KGHSH and CDR2 LQKENI. The sequence was collected from an adult who was a healthcare worker with PCR-confirmed SARS-CoV-2 infection or an uninfected control (not recorded which). The chain couples TRBV18 to TRBJ2-6; weak D call: TRBD2 (5 bases). Sequences were obtained from whole blood. The DNA of the CDR3 is TGTGCCAGCTCATCGACTAACGGAGCTGGGGCCAACGTCCTGACTTTC. It codes for CASSSTNGAGANVLTF.